The entry below describes one TCR beta chain. The data belong to a study of blood T cell repertoires in COVID-19. Study-level background: Sites in the United States, Italy and Spain provided acute and convalescent COVID-19 samples. T cells, B-cell-depleted T cells, or PBMCs supplied cDNA or gDNA.

The V segment lost 7 bases and the J segment 4 bases; nucleotides outside the gene matches: 5. Germline assignment: CDR1 SQVTM and CDR2 ANQGSEA. There are 13 residues in the CDR3. How the authors handled the data: Amplification from reference gene primers served as the basis for estimated nucleated cell counts. Here immunoSEQ multiplex PCR was the method, and the copy in TCRdb shows in-frame clones only, minus some. V and J calls and clone size are given by that table; D and trimming were obtained from the DNA. Among around 94,000 clones listed, more than 75% were seen once. This TCR was sampled from a man aged 50-59 years with active or convalescent COVID-19. Material: peripheral blood. The chain carries TRBV29-1 and TRBJ2-3, with 10 bases identical to TRBD2. The CDR3 nucleotides are TGCAGCGACCAGCGGGGGGGCGCAGATACGCAGTATTTT. This gives the protein CSDQRGGADTQYF.